This T cell receptor (beta chain) emerged from a study of Ad26.COV2.S vaccination and SARS-CoV-2 variants (dated by TCRdb to about 2021). In terms of the full investigation: Vaccine-arm donors were drawn from COV1001, a multicentre, randomized, double-blind, placebo-controlled phase I-IIa trial of Ad26.COV2.S in healthy adults. The TCR-sequenced set comprised around 30 samples: around 20 Ad26.COV2.S vaccine recipients, 5 placebo recipients and 8 SARS-CoV-2 convalescent individuals. TCRbeta repertoire sequencing served as the tool for gauging how specific and how broad the SARS-CoV-2-reactive T cell receptors were following Ad26.COV2.S vaccination. Throughout the experiments and outcome assessment, investigators stayed blinded to trial group allocation. Trial participants were randomized into five groups of five: low-dose or high-dose Ad26.COV2.S given once or twice, or placebo on both occasions. Ad26.COV2.S was administered intramuscularly at 5 x 10^10 or 1 x 10^11 viral particles, either as a single shot or as two shots given 56 days apart.

Looking up the germline V gene yields CDR1 KGHSH and CDR2 LQKENI. The CDR3 measures 16 amino acids from cysteine to phenylalanine. Solely the CDR3 DNA is kept, with 48 bases framed from the first base. Between the V and J ends, shortened by 1 base and 8 bases respectively, the junction contains 19 bases. According to the study, the label for this sample's treatment or condition signals: around 19 received Ad26.COV2.S at low or high dose, single or two shots; several received placebo; per-sample allocation not given. Repertoires of vaccine and placebo recipients were sequenced from samples taken on day 63 after the first injection. Between 29 July and 7 August 2020, Cohort 1b enrolled about two dozen adults aged 18-55 years at one site in Boston, USA. Ad26.COV2.S was a replication-incompetent adenovirus type 26 vector that expressed a prefusion-stabilized SARS-CoV-2 spike protein derived from the original Wuhan strain.

Overall study outcomes, separate from this receptor: Comparing responses between vaccine doses or regimens was not something the study was powered to do. After vaccination, substantial breadth of spike-specific CD8+ and CD4+ T cell responses was reported. Higher spike-specific TCR breadth was observed in Ad26.COV2.S recipients than in placebo recipients (P = 0.0014). Vaccine and placebo recipients had similar non-spike TCR breadth, a finding consistent with the vaccine containing only spike. According to the authors, total T cell responses may have been underestimated by the TCR breadth and depth analyses.

Comments on this clone: What antigen it recognizes has not been identified. The record has no base qualities; no much larger clone is one base away.

The immunoSEQ Assay was used to sequence TCRbeta CDR3 regions. After extraction, genomic DNA underwent amplification by bias-controlled multiplex PCR, followed by high-throughput sequencing. The published analysis was carried out like this. To quantify the absolute abundance of every unique TCRbeta CDR3 region, sequences were collapsed and filtered. T cell fraction was estimated by normalization of TCRbeta template counts to usable DNA, with usable DNA being measured through amplification of reference genes present in all nucleated cells. Repertoire TCRs were annotated as SARS-CoV-2-specific when V gene, CDR3 amino acid sequence and J gene were exactly matched to a known reactive TCR set. The reference SARS-CoV-2 TCR set was derived from MIRA and filtered for enrichment in COVID-19-positive ImmuneCODE repertoires, a step that removed public or cross-reactive TCRs. Based on the MIRA antigens, annotated TCRs were further analysed at the level of specific ORF or position within ORF. Breadth was defined as the number of annotated unique rearrangements divided by the total number of unique productive rearrangements, and depth was defined as the summed frequency of the annotated unique rearrangements. Group comparisons of TCR breadth used two-sided Wilcoxon rank-sum tests. Held by TCRdb, this immuneACCESS table contains in-frame sequences only and omits some clones. Under half of the omission traces to an unresolved V gene where checked; the cause of the rest is unknown. V and J calls and clone size are those listed in that table; D and trimming were worked out from the DNA. Present in this sample are around 420,000 clones, around 87% of which were seen just once. 3.6% of the sample lies in the top ten.

The sequence came from a person aged 18 to 65 who received the Ad26.COV2.S COVID-19 vaccine or a placebo. The sequence is built from TRBV18 and TRBJ2-3; the D gene is perhaps TRBD2, on 6 matching bases. Specimen: peripheral blood, collected in a trial of Ad26.COV2.S vaccine versus placebo. In nucleotide form, the sequence is TGTGCCAGCTCACCACGAGGATCTGCGGGGCAAGCTACGCAGTATTTT. It translates as CASSPRGSAGQATQYF.